Sequencing of this T cell receptor beta chain was carried out in a study of Graves' ophthalmopathy and Graves' hyperthyroidism. J lost 9 bases, V lost 3 bases, and 17 bases had no gene match. CDR3 length: 16 amino acids. Per the germline V gene, CDR1 is DFQATT and CDR2 is SNEGSKA (reference sequence). Investigators amplified TCR beta CDR3 regions from RNA transcripts. The first-round RT-PCR employed HTBI primers together with the Qiagen OneStep RT-PCR kit. A multiplex PCR was then performed as the second round. TCRdb fed the multiplex PCR reads into MiXCR, producing one record per CDR3 protein. The sample lists 350,000 to 450,000 distinct CDR3 sequences; under 25% were seen once. This clonotype was counted many times.

Sequencing was done on a sample of peripheral blood. This receptor was identified in a woman younger than 30 with stable Graves' hyperthyroidism. This sequence joins TRBV20-1 and TRBJ2-7, with 10 bases lining up with TRBD2. CDR3 protein: CSASPLAGGTLGGQYF. CDR3 nucleotide sequence: TGCAGTGCTAGTCCGTTAGCGGGAGGTACTCTAGGTGGGCAGTACTTC.